This TCR beta chain is from a study of response to subunit inactivated influenza vaccine. TCRdb re-derived calls from the RT-PCR reads in MiXCR, one entry per CDR3 protein. The sample holds some 550,000 distinct CDR3 sequences; under 25% are singletons and the top ten take 2.5% to 3.5%. Trimming took 2 bases from V and 4 from J, leaving 11 bases between them. The CDR3 runs 14 residues. Germline CDR1 reads LNHNV; CDR2 reads YYDKDF (reference sequence). This clonotype has only a few counts. The antigen is unknown. Points from the study as a whole: Authors suggested each seasonal flu vaccination may recruit only limited numbers of new T cells.

This sample was also put to use in a study of T cells expressing NK-cell markers. This second report adds: The cDNA for TCR beta came from 5'RACE template switching with UMIs. There were seven HCMV-seropositive donors and one seronegative donor among the eight sequenced. A range of about 1.0-7.5% of CD8+ T cells consisted of dominant NKG2C+ clonotypes in about six donors.

This receptor was identified in a man aged 50 to 59 who received an inactivated influenza vaccine. Sequencing was performed on CD4+ T cells sorted from PBMCs, taken 11 to 12 days after vaccination. The gene calls are TRBV15 and TRBJ2-5; no firm D call. CDR3: CATSRNPSRETQYF. The CDR3 DNA sequence: TGTGCCACCAGCAGAAACCCGTCCCGAGAGACCCAGTACTTC.